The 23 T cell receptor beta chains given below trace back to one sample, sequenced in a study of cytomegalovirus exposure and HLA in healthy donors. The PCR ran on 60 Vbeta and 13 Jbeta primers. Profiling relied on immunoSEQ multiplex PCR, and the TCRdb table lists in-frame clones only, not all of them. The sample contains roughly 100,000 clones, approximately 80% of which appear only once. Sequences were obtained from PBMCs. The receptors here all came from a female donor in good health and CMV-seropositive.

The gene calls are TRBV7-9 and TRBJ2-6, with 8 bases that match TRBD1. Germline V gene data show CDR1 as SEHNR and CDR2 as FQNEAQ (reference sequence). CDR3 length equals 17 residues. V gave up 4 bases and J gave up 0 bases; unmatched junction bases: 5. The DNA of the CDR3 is TGTGCCAGCAGCTCGACAGGGGCTACCTCTGGGGCCAACGTCCTGACTTTC. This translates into CASSSTGATSGANVLTF.

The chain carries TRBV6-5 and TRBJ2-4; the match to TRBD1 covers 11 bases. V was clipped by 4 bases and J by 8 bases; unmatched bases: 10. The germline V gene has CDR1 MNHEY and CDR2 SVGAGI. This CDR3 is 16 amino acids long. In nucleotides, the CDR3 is TGTGCCAGCAGTTTGATTCCGGGACAGGGGGGAGACATTCAGTACTTC. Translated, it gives CASSLIPGQGGDIQYF.

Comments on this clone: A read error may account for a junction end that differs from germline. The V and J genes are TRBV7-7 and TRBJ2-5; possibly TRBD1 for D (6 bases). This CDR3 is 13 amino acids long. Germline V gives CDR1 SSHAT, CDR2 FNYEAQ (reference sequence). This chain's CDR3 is CASSYRVRQTQYF. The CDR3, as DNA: TGTGCTAGCAGCTACAGGGTACGGCAGACCCAGTACTTC.

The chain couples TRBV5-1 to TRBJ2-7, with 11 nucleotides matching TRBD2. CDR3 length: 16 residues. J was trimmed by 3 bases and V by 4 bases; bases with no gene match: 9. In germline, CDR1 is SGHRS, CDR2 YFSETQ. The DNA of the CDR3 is TGCGCCAGCAGCGCTCGGACTAGCGGGCCTGACTACGAGCAGTACTTC. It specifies CASSARTSGPDYEQYF.

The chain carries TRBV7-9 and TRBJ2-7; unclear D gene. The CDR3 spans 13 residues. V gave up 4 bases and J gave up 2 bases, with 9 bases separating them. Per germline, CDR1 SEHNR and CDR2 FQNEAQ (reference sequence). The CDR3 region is CASSSSTAYEQYF. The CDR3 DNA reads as TGTGCCAGCAGCTCATCAACAGCCTACGAGCAGTACTTC.

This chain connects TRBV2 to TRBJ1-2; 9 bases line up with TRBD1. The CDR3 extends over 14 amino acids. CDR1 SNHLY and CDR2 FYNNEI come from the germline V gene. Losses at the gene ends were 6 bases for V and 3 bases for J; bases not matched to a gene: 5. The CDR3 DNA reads TGTGCCAGCAGACAGGGGGCGATGGACTATGGCTACACCTTC. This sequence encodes CASRQGAMDYGYTF.

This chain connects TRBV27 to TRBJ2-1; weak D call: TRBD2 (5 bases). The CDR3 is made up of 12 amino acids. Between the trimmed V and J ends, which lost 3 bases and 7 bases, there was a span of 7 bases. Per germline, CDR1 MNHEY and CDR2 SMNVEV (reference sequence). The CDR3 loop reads CASSFSGNEQFF. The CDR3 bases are TGTGCCAGCAGTTTCTCGGGGAATGAGCAGTTCTTC.

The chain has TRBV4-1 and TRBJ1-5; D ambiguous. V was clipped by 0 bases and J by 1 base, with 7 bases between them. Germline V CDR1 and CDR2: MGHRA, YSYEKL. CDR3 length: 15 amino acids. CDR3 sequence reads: CASSQDGGSNQPQHF. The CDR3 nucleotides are TGCGCCAGCAGCCAAGATGGCGGGAGCAATCAGCCCCAGCATTTT.

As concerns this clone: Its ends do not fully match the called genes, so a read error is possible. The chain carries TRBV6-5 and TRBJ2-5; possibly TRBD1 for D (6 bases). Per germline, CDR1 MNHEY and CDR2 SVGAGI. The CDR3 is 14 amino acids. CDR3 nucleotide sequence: TGTGCCAGCAGTTACTCTTTGGGGGCAGAGACCCGGTACTTC. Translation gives CASSYSLGAETRYF.

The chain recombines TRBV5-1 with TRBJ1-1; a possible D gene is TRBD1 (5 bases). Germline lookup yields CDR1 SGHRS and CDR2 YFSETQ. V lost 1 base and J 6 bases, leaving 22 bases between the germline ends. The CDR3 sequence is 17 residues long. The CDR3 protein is CASSLSGRDRRMAEAFF. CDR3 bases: TGCGCCAGCAGCTTGTCGGGGCGGGACCGGAGGATGGCTGAAGCTTTCTTT.

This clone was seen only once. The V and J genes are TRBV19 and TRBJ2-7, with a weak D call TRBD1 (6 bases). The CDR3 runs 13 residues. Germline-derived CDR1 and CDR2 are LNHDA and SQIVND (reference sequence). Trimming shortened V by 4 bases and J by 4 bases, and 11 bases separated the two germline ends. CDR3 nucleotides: TGTGCCAGTAGTAATGAGGGGGAATACGAGCAGTACTTC. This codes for CASSNEGEYEQYF. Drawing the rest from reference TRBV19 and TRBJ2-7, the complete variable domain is DGGITQSPKYLFRKEGQNVTLSCEQNLNHDAMYWYRQDPGQGLRLIYYSQIVNDFQKGDIAEGYSVSREKKESFPLTVTSAQKNPTAFYLCASSNEGEYEQYFGPGTRLTVT.

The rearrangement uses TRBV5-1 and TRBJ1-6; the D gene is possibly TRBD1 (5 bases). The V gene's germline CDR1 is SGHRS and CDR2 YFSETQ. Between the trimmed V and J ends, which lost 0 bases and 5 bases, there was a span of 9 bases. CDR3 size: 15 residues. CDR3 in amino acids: CASSLDGHDNSPLHF. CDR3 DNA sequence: TGCGCCAGCAGCTTGGACGGACACGATAATTCACCCCTCCACTTT.

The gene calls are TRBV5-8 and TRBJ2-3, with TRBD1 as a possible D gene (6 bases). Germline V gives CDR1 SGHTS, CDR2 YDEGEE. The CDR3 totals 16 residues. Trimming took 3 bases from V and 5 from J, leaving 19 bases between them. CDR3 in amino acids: CASSWLDSRTEDTQYF. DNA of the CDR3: TGTGCCAGCAGCTGGTTGGACAGTCGAACTGAAGATACGCAGTATTTT.

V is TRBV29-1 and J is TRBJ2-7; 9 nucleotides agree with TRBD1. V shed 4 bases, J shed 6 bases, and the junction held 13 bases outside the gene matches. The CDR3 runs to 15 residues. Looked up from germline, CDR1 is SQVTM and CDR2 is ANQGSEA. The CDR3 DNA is TGCAGCGTTGGTGGGGGGGACAGGGCCCGAGCCGAGCAGTACTTC. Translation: CSVGGGDRARAEQYF.

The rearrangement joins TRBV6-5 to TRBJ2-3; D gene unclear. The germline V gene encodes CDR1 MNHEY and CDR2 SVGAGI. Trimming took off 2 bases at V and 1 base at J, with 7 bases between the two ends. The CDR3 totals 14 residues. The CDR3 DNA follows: TGTGCCAGCAGTTACACCTACCGCACAGATACGCAGTATTTT. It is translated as CASSYTYRTDTQYF.

CDR3 DNA sequence: TGTGCCAGCAGTGGGGACAGGGGGCGGGATGGCTACACCTTC. It translates to CASSGDRGRDGYTF. The chain joins TRBV6-1 to TRBJ1-2; 12 bases map to TRBD1. Trimming removed 4 bases from V and 6 bases from J; junction bases left unmatched: 3. CDR1 is MNHNS, CDR2 SASEGT, per germline. The CDR3 length is 14 residues.

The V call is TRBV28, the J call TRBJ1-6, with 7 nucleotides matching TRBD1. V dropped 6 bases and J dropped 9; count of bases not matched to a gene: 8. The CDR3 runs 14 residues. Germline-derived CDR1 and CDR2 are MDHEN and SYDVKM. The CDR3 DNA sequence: TGTGCCAGCAGACGACAGGGAGAGGCTTCACCCCTCCACTTT. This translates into CASRRQGEASPLHF. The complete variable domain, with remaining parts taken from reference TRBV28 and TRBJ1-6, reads DVKVTQSSRYLVKRTGEKVFLECVQDMDHENMFWYRQDPGLGLRLIYFSYDVKMKEKGDIPEGYSVSREKKERFSLILESASTNQTSMYLCASRRQGEASPLHFGNGTRLTVT.

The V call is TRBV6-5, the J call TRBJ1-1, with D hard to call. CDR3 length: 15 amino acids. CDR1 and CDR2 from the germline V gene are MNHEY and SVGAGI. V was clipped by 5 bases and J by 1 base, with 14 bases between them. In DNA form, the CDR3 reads TGTGCCAGCAGTCAGACTAACTTGAAGAACACTGAAGCTTTCTTT. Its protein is CASSQTNLKNTEAFF.

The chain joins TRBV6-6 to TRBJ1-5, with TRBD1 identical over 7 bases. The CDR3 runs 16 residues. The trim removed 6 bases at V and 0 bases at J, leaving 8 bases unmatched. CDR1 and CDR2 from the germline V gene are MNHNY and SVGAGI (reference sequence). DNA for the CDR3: TGTGCCAGCAGCCTCGAGGGGGCAGCTAGCAATCAGCCCCAGCATTTT. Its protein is CASSLEGAASNQPQHF.

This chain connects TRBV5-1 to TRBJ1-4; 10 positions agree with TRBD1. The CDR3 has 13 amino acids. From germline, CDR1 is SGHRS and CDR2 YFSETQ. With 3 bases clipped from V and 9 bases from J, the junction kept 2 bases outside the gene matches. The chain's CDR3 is CASSSDRGQKLFF. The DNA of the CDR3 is TGCGCCAGCAGCTCAGACAGGGGGCAAAAACTGTTTTTT.

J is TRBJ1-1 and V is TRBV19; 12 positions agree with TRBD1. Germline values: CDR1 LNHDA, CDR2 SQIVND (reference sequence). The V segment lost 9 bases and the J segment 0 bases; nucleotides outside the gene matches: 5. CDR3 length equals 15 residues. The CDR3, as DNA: TGTGCCAGCTGGGACAGGGGGCGAGTGAACACTGAAGCTTTCTTT. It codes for CASWDRGRVNTEAFF. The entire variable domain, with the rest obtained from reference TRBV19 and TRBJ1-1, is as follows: DGGITQSPKYLFRKEGQNVTLSCEQNLNHDAMYWYRQDPGQGLRLIYYSQIVNDFQKGDIAEGYSVSREKKESFPLTVTSAQKNPTAFYLCASWDRGRVNTEAFFGQGTRLTVV.

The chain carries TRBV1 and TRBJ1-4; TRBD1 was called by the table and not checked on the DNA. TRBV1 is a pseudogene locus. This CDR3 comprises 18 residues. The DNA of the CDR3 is TGCACCAGCAGCCAGGCTGCCTGTCAGGGGGCGCGGAATGAAAAACTGTTTTTT. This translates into CTSSQAACQGARNEKLFF.

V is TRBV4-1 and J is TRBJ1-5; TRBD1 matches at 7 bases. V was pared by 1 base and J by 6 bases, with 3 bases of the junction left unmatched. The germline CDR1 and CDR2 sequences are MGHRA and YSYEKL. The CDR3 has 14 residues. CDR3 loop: CASSQGTGSQPQHF. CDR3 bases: TGCGCCAGCAGCCAAGGGACAGGAAGTCAGCCCCAGCATTTT.